The entry below describes one T cell receptor beta chain. This record comes from a study of blood T cell repertoires in COVID-19. The ends lost 5 bases at V and 5 bases at J; junction bases unmatched: 2. CDR1 and CDR2 from the germline V gene are SGHTA and FQGTGA. The CDR3 is made up of 14 amino acids. Sequenced by immunoSEQ multiplex PCR; TCRdb stores in-frame clones only, minus some. The sample shows under 45,000 clones, approximately 87% of them seen only once. The sample comprised peripheral blood. This sequence was found in a man aged 35-49 years with COVID-19, enrolled during active disease. The rearrangement joins TRBV7-3 to TRBJ2-3, with 12 bases lining up with TRBD2. The CDR3 sequence: CASSTSGGQDTQYF. CDR3 coding DNA: TGTGCCAGCAGCACTAGCGGGGGGCAAGATACGCAGTATTTT.